Given below is one TCR beta chain in context. What it binds is unknown. This entry is derived from a study of cytomegalovirus exposure and HLA in healthy donors. General study points: In vitro checks showed that three CMV-associated chains really do target CMV antigens. CMV serostatus was the only immune exposure information that was available.

Healthy bone marrow donors made up the cohort. Primers: 60 Vbeta forward and 13 Jbeta reverse. Clones were sequenced by immunoSEQ multiplex PCR, and TCRdb holds only the in-frame ones, with some missing. The sample has 200,000 to 250,000 clones; approximately 80% are singletons. CDR1 and CDR2 (germline): SNHLY, FYNNEI. The CDR3 extends over 14 amino acids. V lost 6 bases, J lost 6 bases, and 3 bases stayed unmatched. The sequence came from a boy aged 2 to 10 in good health and CMV-seronegative. Sequencing was done on a sample of PBMCs. The V and J genes are TRBV2 and TRBJ2-7; 15 positions agree with TRBD2. CDR3 residues: CASRTGLAGGEQYF. In DNA form, the CDR3 reads TGTGCCAGCAGGACGGGACTAGCGGGAGGCGAGCAGTACTTC.